These 25 T cell receptor beta chains originate from one sample sequenced in a study of shared clonotypes between healthy human individuals (dated by TCRdb to the early 2020s). The library was made by the immunoSEQ multiplex PCR assay. TCRdb provides this immuneACCESS table in a form limited to in-frame rearrangements. Some clones are lacking; in checked studies, under half of them reflect an unresolved V gene, and why the rest are absent is not known. In all, the sample holds over a million clones, and 96% of those were seen once. Clones ranked in the top ten supply approximately 1.1% of the sample. Sequencing was done on a sample of naive CD4+ T cells sorted from blood. Explained via the paper, the cell subset or site label denotes: CD45RA+ positively selected. These TCRs come from a man aged 25 to 45 in good health.

The chain uses TRBV7-9 and TRBJ1-1; no firm D call. The V gene lost 0 bases and the J gene lost 11 bases, with 13 bases spanning the gap. The CDR3 spans 13 residues. The germline V gene has CDR1 SEHNR and CDR2 FQNEAQ (reference sequence). In nucleotides, the CDR3 is TGTGCCAGCAGCTTAGCGGTTGGGGAAGGGGCTTTCTTT. It encodes CASSLAVGEGAFF.

The CDR3 DNA reads as TGTGCCAGCAGCGAAACCGGTGCGGGATACAATGAGCAGTTCTTC. This sequence encodes CASSETGAGYNEQFF. The genes are TRBV11-2 and TRBJ2-1; D possibly corresponds to TRBD2 (6 bases). Trimming shortened V by 5 bases and J by 4 bases, and 15 bases separated the two germline ends. Germline CDR1 is SGHAT and CDR2 is FQNNGV. This CDR3 comprises 15 residues.

Remarks on this clone: Other DNA sequences in the sample encode the same CDR3. V usage is TRBV28 and J usage is TRBJ1-2, with unresolved D. The CDR3 consists of 13 residues. The V end was cut by 1 base, the J end by 2 bases, with 5 bases between. The germline CDR1 and CDR2 sequences are MDHEN and SYDVKM. In DNA, the CDR3 is TGTGCCAGCAGTTTATTAGGGAACTATGGCTACACCTTC. Translating it yields CASSLLGNYGYTF.

V and J are TRBV7-9 and TRBJ1-2; possible D gene TRBD1, 5 bases. Germline values: CDR1 SEHNR, CDR2 FQNEAQ (reference sequence). The CDR3 sequence is 13 residues long. Trimming took 2 bases from V and 5 from J, leaving 9 bases between them. The CDR3 DNA sequence: TGTGCCAGCAGCTTATTACAGGCGTATGGCTACACCTTC. Translation: CASSLLQAYGYTF.

This rearrangement joins TRBV18 to TRBJ1-1, with unresolved D. The length of the CDR3 is 15 residues. Trimming cost V 0 bases and J 0 bases, with 8 bases left between them. Germline-derived CDR1 and CDR2 are KGHSH and LQKENI. The CDR3 nucleotides read TGTGCCAGCTCACCACCAGCTGGGGTGAACACTGAAGCTTTCTTT. Protein: CASSPPAGVNTEAFF.

This clone showed up just once. DNA for the CDR3: TGTGCCAGCAGCTTACGACTCTTTGGGCAGCCCCAGCATTTT. Residues: CASSLRLFGQPQHF. This chain links TRBV7-8 with TRBJ1-5; D is uncertain. Per germline, CDR1 SGHVS and CDR2 FQNEAQ. Between the trimmed V and J ends, which lost 2 bases and 7 bases, there was a span of 12 bases. The CDR3 is 14 amino acids.

This sequence joins TRBV18 and TRBJ1-5, with D possibly TRBD1 on 5 matching bases. The CDR3 has 14 residues. CDR1 and CDR2 (germline): KGHSH, LQKENI. Trimming stripped 4 bases from V and 6 bases from J, with 13 bases between. The DNA for the CDR3 is TGTGCCAGCTCACGACCAGGGTATGCTCAGCCCCAGCATTTT. Protein sequence: CASSRPGYAQPQHF.

The V gene is TRBV4-1, the J gene TRBJ1-2; D uncertain. V lost 1 base and J 8 bases, leaving 11 bases between the germline ends. CDR1 is MGHRA and CDR2 is YSYEKL in the germline V gene. The CDR3 spans 13 residues. The CDR3 protein is CASSQALAGGYTF. CDR3 DNA: TGCGCCAGCAGCCAAGCCTTAGCTGGGGGCTACACCTTC.

This chain joins TRBV19 and TRBJ2-7; D is possibly TRBD1 (6 bases). Germline loops: CDR1 LNHDA, CDR2 SQIVND (reference sequence). The CDR3 is 16 residues long. The V and J ends lost 4 bases and 0 bases respectively, with 16 bases between them. CDR3 in amino acids: CASSTRWDTYSYEQYF. In DNA form, the CDR3 reads TGTGCCAGTAGTACTCGTTGGGACACCTACTCCTACGAGCAGTACTTC.

The genes are TRBV11-3 and TRBJ1-1; 7 bases agree with TRBD1. The germline V gene encodes CDR1 SGHNT and CDR2 YENEEA. With 5 bases clipped from V and 3 bases from J, the junction kept 9 bases outside the gene matches. The CDR3 covers 15 residues. CDR3: CASSAGQVGDTEAFF. The CDR3 DNA follows: TGTGCCAGCAGCGCCGGACAGGTCGGAGACACTGAAGCTTTCTTT.

The chain uses TRBV9 and TRBJ2-1; D not certain. This CDR3 region has 12 residues. Germline V gene sequence: CDR1 SGDLS, CDR2 YYNGEE. V lost 4 bases and J lost 7, with 9 bases in between. The CDR3 region is CASSLLGNEQFF. The CDR3 DNA reads as TGTGCCAGCAGCCTCCTGGGGAATGAGCAGTTCTTC.

This rearrangement joins TRBV30 to TRBJ2-6, with TRBD2 matching over 8 bases. The CDR3 contains 16 residues. Germline CDR1 is GTSNPN and CDR2 is SVGIG (reference sequence). V dropped 5 bases and J dropped 2; count of bases not matched to a gene: 8. The CDR3 region has the DNA TGTGCCTGGGAGAGCGGGGGAGCTCCTGGGGCCAACGTCCTGACTTTC. Translating it yields CAWESGGAPGANVLTF.

The chain has TRBV7-2 and TRBJ2-1; tentatively, D is TRBD1 (6 bases). The CDR3 spans 14 residues. The germline V and J ends were trimmed by 8 bases and 2 bases, with 13 bases remaining between them. The germline V gene encodes CDR1 SGHTA and CDR2 FQGNSA. The CDR3 DNA is TGTGCCAGCGGGGGCGGTAAGGCCTACAATGAGCAGTTCTTC. This translates into CASGGGKAYNEQFF.

The rearrangement links TRBV28 to TRBJ1-5, with D perhaps matching TRBD1 (6 bases). With 6 bases removed from V and 14 bases from J, the gap between germline ends came to 17 bases. Germline V gene data show CDR1 as MDHEN and CDR2 as SYDVKM. CDR3 length: 12 residues. CDR3 residues: CASSPTGKRKHF. CDR3 DNA sequence: TGTGCCAGCAGCCCTACAGGGAAAAGGAAGCATTTT. The whole variable domain, remainder taken from reference TRBV28 and TRBJ1-5, is DVKVTQSSRYLVKRTGEKVFLECVQDMDHENMFWYRQDPGLGLRLIYFSYDVKMKEKGDIPEGYSVSREKKERFSLILESASTNQTSMYLCASSPTGKRKHFGDGTRLSIL.

The chain has TRBV6-1 and TRBJ1-5, with D unresolved. CDR1 MNHNS and CDR2 SASEGT come from the germline V gene. V gave up 2 bases and J gave up 8 bases, with 13 bases separating them. This CDR3 has 14 amino acids. The CDR3 region has the DNA TGTGCCAGCAGTGAATTTCCAACCACGGAGCCCCAGCATTTT. Amino acids: CASSEFPTTEPQHF.

The CDR3 nucleotides are TGCAGCGTTGAAGAATCAGGGGGCAATCAGCCCCAGCATTTT. This gives the protein CSVEESGGNQPQHF. V gene TRBV29-1 combines with J gene TRBJ1-5, with D maybe TRBD1 (6 bases). The germline CDR1 and CDR2 sequences are SQVTM and ANQGSEA. V was clipped by 0 bases and J by 2 bases, with 8 bases between them. The CDR3 sequence is 14 residues long.

A remark on this clone: The same CDR3 arises from other DNA sequences in this sample as well. The chain has TRBV5-4 and TRBJ2-7; no definite D call. Germline values: CDR1 SGHNT, CDR2 YYREEE (reference sequence). V shed 3 bases and J shed 4 bases, with 8 bases lying between them. CDR3 size: 12 residues. The CDR3 bases are TGTGCCAGCAGCTCCGACTCTTACGAGCAGTACTTC. Translated, it gives CASSSDSYEQYF. Complete variable domain (other parts from reference TRBV5-4 and TRBJ2-7): ETGVTQSPTHLIKTRGQQVTLRCSSQSGHNTVSWYQQALGQGPQFIFQYYREEENGRGNFPPRFSGLQFPNYSSELNVNALELDDSALYLCASSSDSYEQYFGPGTRLTVT.

The chain combines TRBV4-3 with TRBJ2-7; 10 bases are shared with TRBD1. CDR3 length: 16 residues. V dropped 1 base and J dropped 6; count of bases not matched to a gene: 9. Germline V gene sequence: CDR1 LGHNA, CDR2 YSLEER. The CDR3 loop reads CASSQVGGTGDSEQYF. CDR3 sequence (DNA): TGCGCCAGCAGCCAAGTGGGTGGGACAGGGGATTCCGAGCAGTACTTC.

The rearrangement links TRBV10-3 to TRBJ1-2; tentative D call: TRBD1 (5 bases). The V end was cut by 7 bases, the J end by 0 bases, with 9 bases between. Germline V gene data show CDR1 as ENHRY and CDR2 as SYGVKD. This CDR3 has 13 residues. CDR3: CAITKTANYGYTF. The CDR3 DNA reads as TGTGCCATCACCAAGACAGCTAACTATGGCTACACCTTC.

This chain joins TRBV9 and TRBJ2-7; 7 bases are shared with TRBD1. Germline V gene data show CDR1 as SGDLS and CDR2 as YYNGEE. Trimming took 4 bases from V and 2 from J; bases not matched to a gene: 6. This CDR3 has 14 amino acids. CDR3 in amino acids: CASSRQGRPYEQYF. The CDR3 nucleotides read TGTGCCAGCAGCCGACAGGGCCGACCCTACGAGCAGTACTTC.

The chain is built from TRBV18 and TRBJ2-5; perhaps D is TRBD1 or TRBD2 (5 bases each). CDR1 and CDR2 from the germline V gene are KGHSH and LQKENI. Trimming shortened V by 3 bases and J by 4 bases, and 15 bases separated the two germline ends. The CDR3 contains 15 residues. CDR3 region: CASSPVPGPPETQYF. As DNA, the CDR3 is TGTGCCAGCTCACCGGTCCCGGGGCCCCCAGAGACCCAGTACTTC.

This rearrangement joins TRBV5-6 to TRBJ1-1, with a possible D match to TRBD1 (6 bases). Germline values: CDR1 SGHDT, CDR2 YYEEEE. Trimming left V 3 bases short and J 1 base short, with 13 bases between. This CDR3 region has 15 residues. CDR3 sequence: CASSSTDSPNTEAFF. The CDR3 nucleotides are TGTGCCAGCAGCTCCACGGACAGCCCGAACACTGAAGCTTTCTTT.

The V call is TRBV7-2, the J call TRBJ1-2; 7 positions match TRBD1. Losses at the gene ends were 4 bases for V and 3 bases for J; bases not matched to a gene: 5. The CDR3 totals 14 residues. Looked up from germline, CDR1 is SGHTA and CDR2 is FQGNSA. The CDR3 region is CASSSRGEHYGYTF. For the CDR3, the DNA is TGTGCCAGCAGCTCCAGGGGGGAGCACTATGGCTACACCTTC.

The V call is TRBV15, the J call TRBJ2-7; 8 bases agree with TRBD1. CDR3 size: 15 residues. The germline V gene has CDR1 LNHNV and CDR2 YYDKDF (reference sequence). Trimming removed 3 bases from V and 2 bases from J; junction bases left unmatched: 6. The CDR3: CATSRSPGQAYEQYF. As DNA, the CDR3 is TGTGCCACCAGCAGGTCACCGGGACAGGCCTACGAGCAGTACTTC.

This chain links TRBV18 with TRBJ2-3, with 12 bases matching TRBD2. Germline V CDR1 and CDR2: KGHSH, LQKENI. CDR3 length equals 15 residues. The V and J ends lost 2 bases and 6 bases, in that order; junction bases with no gene match: 3. Here the CDR3 DNA reads TGTGCCAGCTCACCATCGACTAGCGGGAGTGATACGCAGTATTTT. Protein product: CASSPSTSGSDTQYF.